These 25 T cell receptor beta chains were all obtained from the same sample, sequenced in a study of neurological immune-mediated disorders. TCRdb reprocessed the 5' RACE reads via MiXCR and lists one record per CDR3 protein. The sample has some 70,000 distinct CDR3 sequences, 4.5% seen once. What was sequenced was PBMCs. These receptor sequences come from a man aged 25 to 40 with multiple sclerosis.

There are many counts of this clonotype. The chain combines TRBV28 with TRBJ1-1; 7 nucleotides match TRBD1. The CDR3 length is 16 residues. Germline V gene sequence: CDR1 MDHEN, CDR2 SYDVKM. V dropped 8 bases and J dropped 1; count of bases not matched to a gene: 13. CDR3 sequence reads: CASGSWGRGSNTEAFF. CDR3 in DNA: TGTGCCAGCGGGAGCTGGGGCAGGGGGTCGAACACTGAAGCTTTCTTT.

The gene calls are TRBV5-1 and TRBJ2-3; D is perhaps TRBD2 (5 bases). Germline CDR1 SGHRS, CDR2 YFSETQ. The CDR3 loop spans 14 amino acids. Deletions cut 2 bases from V and 3 bases from J, with 10 bases between. Written as DNA, the CDR3 is TGCGCCAGCAGCTTCCCGGACTCAACAGATACGCAGTATTTT. Translating gives CASSFPDSTDTQYF.

This clonotype has a count of ten or more. The chain links TRBV27 to TRBJ1-1; D is unresolved. The CDR3 consists of 15 residues. Trimming pared 7 bases from V and 1 base from J, leaving 16 bases between. CDR1 MNHEY and CDR2 SMNVEV come from the germline V gene (reference sequence). The CDR3 protein is CASNPIRAQNTEAFF. As DNA, the CDR3 is TGTGCCAGCAATCCTATCCGGGCCCAGAACACTGAAGCTTTCTTT.

The chain joins TRBV15 to TRBJ2-3, with 9 bases identical to TRBD2. Germline CDR1 and CDR2: LNHNV and YYDKDF (reference sequence). With 0 bases clipped from V and 9 bases from J, the junction kept 10 bases outside the gene matches. The CDR3 has 16 amino acids. The CDR3 protein is CATSRDNSGGPETQYF. The DNA of the CDR3 is TGTGCCACCAGCAGAGATAATAGCGGGGGACCGGAGACGCAGTATTTT.

Regarding this clonotype: This clone may be a read error of a much larger clone one base away. The chain has TRBV6-5 and TRBJ1-4; 7 positions agree with TRBD1. The V gene end was trimmed by 8 bases and the J gene end by 11 bases; junction bases not matched to a gene: 11. The CDR3 has 13 amino acids. The germline gives CDR1 MNHEY, CDR2 SVGAGI. CDR3 sequence: CASVGPGGDKLFF. CDR3 nucleotide sequence: TGTGCCAGCGTCGGGCCAGGGGGGGACAAACTGTTTTTT.

About this clonotype itself: Relative to the germline gene, one junction end is altered; a read error may explain this. This chain uses TRBV20-1 with TRBJ1-5, with a tentative D call TRBD1 (5 bases). The CDR3 extends over 13 amino acids. Germline loops: CDR1 DFQATT, CDR2 SNEGSKA (reference sequence). As DNA, the CDR3 is TGCAGTGCTAAAGAAGGGACGACTGGCCCCCAGAATTTT. Protein: CSAKEGTTGPQNF.

In this sample, this clonotype turned up many times. The gene calls are TRBV4-1 and TRBJ1-1; the D gene is possibly TRBD1 (5 bases). The V gene's germline CDR1 is MGHRA and CDR2 YSYEKL. V was cut by 0 bases and J by 5 bases, with 19 bases left in between. The CDR3 totals 17 residues. CDR3 in DNA: TGCGCCAGCAGCCAAGATTCCCAGATCGGTTGGGGGACTGAAGCTTTCTTT. The encoded protein is CASSQDSQIGWGTEAFF.

This chain uses TRBV3-1 with TRBJ2-1; TRBD2 might be the D (6 bases). In germline, CDR1 is LGHDT, CDR2 YNNKEL (reference sequence). Trimming left V 2 bases short and J 8 bases short, with 16 bases between. The CDR3 is 15 residues long. The CDR3 loop reads CASSQLLSGWHEQFF. For the CDR3, the DNA is TGTGCCAGCAGCCAACTACTTAGCGGTTGGCATGAGCAGTTCTTC.

The table lists this clonotype with many counts. This rearrangement joins TRBV20-1 to TRBJ2-7; possibly TRBD1 or TRBD2 for D (6 bases each). CDR1 is DFQATT, CDR2 SNEGSKA, per germline (reference sequence). V was shortened by 6 bases and J by 4 bases, with 19 bases between the two germline ends. The CDR3 sequence is 14 residues long. CDR3 protein: CSALSRDTGYEQYV. CDR3 nucleotides: TGCAGTGCCCTTTCGCGGGACACCGGTTACGAGCAGTACGTC.

This clonotype was observed many times. This rearrangement joins TRBV11-2 to TRBJ1-1; 8 nucleotides agree with TRBD1. This CDR3 has 15 amino acids. The V gene end was trimmed by 5 bases and the J gene end by 1 base; junction bases not matched to a gene: 6. Germline CDR1 and CDR2: SGHAT and FQNNGV. CDR3 DNA: TGTGCCAGCAGCCATACCACAGGGGGGAACACTGAAGCTTTCTTT. This sequence encodes CASSHTTGGNTEAFF.

This clonotype was seen many times. The chain is built from TRBV6-5 and TRBJ1-1; D is ambiguous. The CDR3 is made up of 14 amino acids. V was clipped by 5 bases and J by 1 base, with 11 bases between them. Germline V CDR1 and CDR2: MNHEY, SVGAGI. The CDR3 DNA sequence: TGTGCCAGCAGTCCCCGGACCGAGAACACTGAAGCTTTCTTT. Translating gives CASSPRTENTEAFF.

The sample holds a few counts of this clonotype. The V and J genes are TRBV20-1 and TRBJ1-2, with D uncertain. The CDR3 totals 11 residues. Germline V lookup: CDR1 DFQATT, CDR2 SNEGSKA (reference sequence). The chain's CDR3 is CSPQTDYGYTF. The CDR3 nucleotides read TGCAGCCCGCAGACCGACTATGGCTACACCTTC.

This clonotype has ten or more counts. The chain uses TRBV7-2 and TRBJ1-2, with a tentative D call TRBD1 (5 bases). Germline lookup yields CDR1 SGHTA and CDR2 FQGNSA. The length of the CDR3 is 14 residues. V lost 5 bases and J 4 bases, leaving 14 bases between the germline ends. The CDR3 nucleotides are TGTGCCAGCAGCATTTCAGGGTCGATCTATGGCTACACCTTC. As protein: CASSISGSIYGYTF.

This clonotype was detected many times. The rearrangement uses TRBV7-9 and TRBJ2-5, with D uncertain. CDR3 size: 12 residues. V lost 4 bases and J lost 5, with 8 bases in between. The germline V gene encodes CDR1 SEHNR and CDR2 FQNEAQ (reference sequence). CDR3 nucleotide sequence: TGTGCCAGCAGCTCTCAAACGGAGACCCAGTACTTC. Encoded protein: CASSSQTETQYF.

This clonotype came up many times. The rearrangement uses TRBV3-1 and TRBJ1-2; the D is unclear. Looked up from germline, CDR1 is LGHDT and CDR2 is YNNKEL (reference sequence). The V and J ends lost 1 base and 5 bases respectively, with 14 bases between them. The CDR3 consists of 15 residues. The chain's CDR3 is CASSQAWQLDYGYTF. The DNA of the CDR3 is TGTGCCAGCAGCCAAGCATGGCAGCTCGATTATGGCTACACCTTC.

This clonotype was recorded many times. The rearrangement uses TRBV12-3 or TRBV12-4 and TRBJ1-5; D is undetermined. V was cut by 2 bases and J by 0 bases, with 2 bases left in between. The CDR3 length is 13 residues. The CDR3 sequence is CASSLYSNQPQHF. As DNA, the CDR3 is TGTGCCAGCAGTTTATATAGCAATCAGCCCCAGCATTTT.

In this sample, this clonotype turned up a few times. V and J are TRBV20-1 and TRBJ2-7; 7 bases agree with TRBD1. This CDR3 is built from 13 residues. After removal of 5 bases from V and 2 bases from J, the junction contained 6 bases not matched to a gene. Germline V CDR1 and CDR2: DFQATT, SNEGSKA (reference sequence). The CDR3 reads CSAVRQGTYEQYF. The CDR3 DNA reads TGCAGTGCTGTCCGACAGGGTACCTACGAGCAGTACTTC.

This clonotype appeared many times. CDR3 DNA: TGTGCCAGCAGTTACTCGAGTGGCAGGGTGAATTCACCCCTCCACTTT. Protein: CASSYSSGRVNSPLHF. The rearrangement uses TRBV6-5 and TRBJ1-6, with D perhaps matching TRBD1 (5 bases). Trimming shortened V by 0 bases and J by 7 bases, and 13 bases separated the two germline ends. The CDR3 totals 16 residues. In germline, CDR1 is MNHEY, CDR2 SVGAGI.

This clonotype has a count of ten or more. This rearrangement joins TRBV7-8 to TRBJ1-5; D not certain. Germline assignment: CDR1 SGHVS and CDR2 FQNEAQ. V was trimmed by 1 base and J by 3 bases, leaving 10 bases between them. The CDR3 spans 15 residues. The CDR3 spells CASSLVRGDNQPQHF. The CDR3 DNA reads as TGTGCCAGCAGCTTAGTACGCGGGGACAATCAGCCCCAGCATTTT. The complete variable domain, with remaining parts taken from reference TRBV7-8 and TRBJ1-5, reads GAGVSQSPRYKVAKRGQDVALRCDPISGHVSLFWYQQALGQGPEFLTYFQNEAQLDKSGLPSDRFFAERPEGSVSTLKIQRTQQEDSAVYLCASSLVRGDNQPQHFGDGTRLSIL.

The sample holds many counts of this clonotype. V is TRBV3-1 and J is TRBJ2-7; D remains unclear. The CDR3 length is 13 residues. CDR1 is LGHDT and CDR2 is YNNKEL in the germline V gene (reference sequence). V shed 1 base and J shed 3 bases, with 7 bases lying between them. DNA of the CDR3: TGTGCCAGCAGCCAAGTATCCAGCTACGAGCAGTACTTC. It yields the protein CASSQVSSYEQYF.

This clonotype came up many times. The V and J genes are TRBV9 and TRBJ2-1; 9 bases are a match to TRBD1. This CDR3 region has 14 residues. V trimming: 4 bases; J trimming: 5 bases; junction bases outside the gene matches: 4. Germline lookup yields CDR1 SGDLS and CDR2 YYNGEE. CDR3 DNA: TGTGCCAGCAGCCAAGGACAGGGGCACAATGAGCAGTTCTTC. The encoded protein is CASSQGQGHNEQFF.

The table lists this clonotype with a few counts. V usage is TRBV20-1 and J usage is TRBJ2-1, with D perhaps matching TRBD2 (5 bases). The V end was cut by 6 bases, the J end by 7 bases, with 16 bases between. The CDR3 runs 13 residues. From germline, CDR1 is DFQATT and CDR2 SNEGSKA (reference sequence). As DNA, the CDR3 is TGCAGTGCCCCCAGGCCGGGGATGAATGAGCAGTTCTTC. Amino acid sequence: CSAPRPGMNEQFF.

This clonotype was observed many times. V is TRBV5-1 and J is TRBJ1-4; D is ambiguous. Germline V gene lookup returns CDR1 SGHRS and CDR2 YFSETQ. This CDR3 is built from 14 residues. The ends were cut back, 5 bases at V and 4 bases at J, with 12 bases in the middle. Here the CDR3 reads CASRPPGYNEKLFF. Here the CDR3 DNA reads TGCGCCAGCAGACCTCCGGGGTATAATGAAAAACTGTTTTTT. The full variable domain, with the rest looked up from reference TRBV5-1 and TRBJ1-4, is KAGVTQTPRYLIKTRGQQVTLSCSPISGHRSVSWYQQTPGQGLQFLFEYFSETQRNKGNFPGRFSGRQFSNSRSEMNVSTLELGDSALYLCASRPPGYNEKLFFGSGTQLSVL.

The sample holds many counts of this clonotype. The chain combines TRBV11-2 with TRBJ2-2, with 15 bases fitting TRBD2. Germline loops: CDR1 SGHAT, CDR2 FQNNGV. This CDR3 is 18 amino acids long. The ends lost 5 bases at V and 6 bases at J; junction bases unmatched: 10. This CDR3 reads CASSHDRTSGGAAGELFF. Here the CDR3 DNA reads TGTGCCAGCAGCCATGACCGGACTAGCGGGGGGGCCGCCGGGGAGCTGTTTTTT.

This clonotype has ten or more counts. The rearrangement joins TRBV5-1 to TRBJ1-1, with D tentatively TRBD1 (5 bases). V dropped 5 bases and J dropped 1 base, with 18 bases sitting between them. The CDR3 has 16 residues. Germline CDR1 reads SGHRS; CDR2 reads YFSETQ. This CDR3 is CASSEGLRDTNTEAFF. DNA of the CDR3: TGCGCCAGCAGTGAGGGGTTGAGGGATACGAACACTGAAGCTTTCTTT.